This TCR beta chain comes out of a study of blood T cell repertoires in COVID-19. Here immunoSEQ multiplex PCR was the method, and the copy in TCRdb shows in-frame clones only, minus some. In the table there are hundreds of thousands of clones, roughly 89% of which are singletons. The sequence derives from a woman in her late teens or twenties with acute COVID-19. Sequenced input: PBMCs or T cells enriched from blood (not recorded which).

The CDR3 is CASSISGVSYNEQFF. For the CDR3, the DNA is TGTGCCAGTAGTATTTCCGGGGTCTCCTACAATGAGCAGTTCTTC. The rearrangement joins TRBV19 to TRBJ2-1; possible D gene TRBD2, 5 bases. CDR3 length: 15 residues. The V and J ends lost 3 bases and 0 bases respectively, with 9 bases between them. The V gene's germline CDR1 is LNHDA and CDR2 SQIVND (reference sequence). Variable domain in full (rest from reference TRBV19 and TRBJ2-1): DGGITQSPKYLFRKEGQNVTLSCEQNLNHDAMYWYRQDPGQGLRLIYYSQIVNDFQKGDIAEGYSVSREKKESFPLTVTSAQKNPTAFYLCASSISGVSYNEQFFGPGTRLTVL.